One and the same sample provided the 3 T cell receptor beta chains below, sequenced in a study of blood T cell repertoires in COVID-19 (TCRdb year 2020). Library generation was performed with the immunoSEQ multiplex PCR assay. Sourced from immuneACCESS, this table was stored by TCRdb with only in-frame sequences that have V and J called. A share of the clones is absent; for the studies checked, an unresolved V gene accounts for under half, and the remainder has no known explanation. For this sample there are around 80,000 clones; 75% to 85% appear just once. The ten largest make up 25% to 30% of the sample. The sample comprised peripheral blood. These receptors were obtained from a human donor in a cohort sampled during active COVID-19.

The rearrangement links TRBV11-2 to TRBJ1-1; weak D call: TRBD1 (6 bases). V was clipped by 7 bases and J by 6 bases, with 18 bases between them. CDR3 size: 14 residues. The germline gives CDR1 SGHAT, CDR2 FQNNGV. The CDR3 protein is CASKTRGIGAEAFF. The DNA of the CDR3 is TGTGCCAGCAAAACCAGGGGAATTGGGGCTGAAGCTTTCTTT. Variable domain in full (rest from reference TRBV11-2 and TRBJ1-1): EAGVAQSPRYKIIEKRQSVAFWCNPISGHATLYWYQQILGQGPKLLIQFQNNGVVDDSQLPKDRFSAERLKGVDSTLKIQPAKLEDSAVYLCASKTRGIGAEAFFGQGTRLTVV.

This chain connects TRBV6-5 to TRBJ1-5; the D gene is possibly TRBD1 (6 bases). In germline, CDR1 is MNHEY, CDR2 SVGAGI. The CDR3 has 13 amino acids. With 6 bases removed from V and 4 bases from J, the gap between germline ends came to 10 bases. CDR3 in amino acids: CASRQGRNQPQHF. CDR3 bases: TGTGCCAGCAGACAGGGCCGTAATCAGCCCCAGCATTTT.

The V gene is TRBV6-2 or TRBV6-3, the J gene TRBJ1-2, with 9 positions matching TRBD1. Looked up from germline, CDR1 is MNHEY and CDR2 is SVGEGT. After removal of 4 bases from V and 4 bases from J, the junction contained 4 bases not matched to a gene. The CDR3 totals 14 residues. In DNA form, the CDR3 reads TGTGCCAGCAGTTCACAGGGACAGGGCTATGGCTACACCTTC. Translation gives CASSSQGQGYGYTF.